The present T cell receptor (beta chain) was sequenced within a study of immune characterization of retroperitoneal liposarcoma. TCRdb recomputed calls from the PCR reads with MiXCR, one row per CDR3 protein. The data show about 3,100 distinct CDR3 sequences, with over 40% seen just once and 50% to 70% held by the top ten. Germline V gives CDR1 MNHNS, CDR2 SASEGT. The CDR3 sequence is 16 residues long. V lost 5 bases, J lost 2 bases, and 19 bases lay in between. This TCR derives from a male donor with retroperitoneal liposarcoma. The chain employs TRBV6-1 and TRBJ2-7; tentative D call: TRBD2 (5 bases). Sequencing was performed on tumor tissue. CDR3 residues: CASSPHHSGEAYEQYF. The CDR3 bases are TGTGCCAGCAGTCCGCATCATTCCGGGGAAGCCTACGAGCAGTACTTC.